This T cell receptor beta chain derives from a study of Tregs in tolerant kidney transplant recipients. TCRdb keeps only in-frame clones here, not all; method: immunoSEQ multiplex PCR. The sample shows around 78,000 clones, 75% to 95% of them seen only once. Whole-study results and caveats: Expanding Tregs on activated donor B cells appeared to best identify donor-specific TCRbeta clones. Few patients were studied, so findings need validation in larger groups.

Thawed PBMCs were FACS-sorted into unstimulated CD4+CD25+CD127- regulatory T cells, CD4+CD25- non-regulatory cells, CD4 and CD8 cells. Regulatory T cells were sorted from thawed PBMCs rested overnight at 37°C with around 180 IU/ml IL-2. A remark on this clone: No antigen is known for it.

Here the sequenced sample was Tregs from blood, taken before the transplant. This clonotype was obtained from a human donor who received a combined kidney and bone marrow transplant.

The CDR3 sequence is CASSPDRGGSPLHF. Written as DNA, the CDR3 is TGTGCCAGCTCCCCTGACAGGGGAGGGTCACCCCTCCACTTT. The chain is built from TRBV18 and TRBJ1-6, with 8 bases matching TRBD1. Trimming at V came to 6 bases and at J to 10 bases, leaving 8 bases not matched to a gene. In germline, CDR1 is KGHSH, CDR2 LQKENI. This CDR3 has 14 amino acids.